Sequencing of this T cell receptor beta chain was carried out in a study of blood T cell repertoires in COVID-19. Trimming cost V 3 bases and J 6 bases; bases outside gene matches: 4. The V gene's germline CDR1 is MGHRA and CDR2 YSYEKL. The CDR3 is made up of 16 amino acids. Profiled with immunoSEQ multiplex PCR; TCRdb holds only in-frame clones, not every one. The sample includes 200,000 to 250,000 clones, about 90% of them seen just once. This clone was picked up a small number of times. The genes are TRBV4-1 and TRBJ2-2; 13 positions match TRBD2. Sequencing was done on a sample of peripheral blood. The clonotype was recovered from a woman younger than 45 who had recovered from COVID-19. The CDR3 region is CASSQPTSGGPGELFF. CDR3 sequence (DNA): TGCGCCAGCAGCCAGCCGACTAGCGGGGGGCCCGGGGAGCTGTTTTTT.